These 6 T cell receptor beta chains were sequenced from one sample in a study of blood T cells in healthy people across ages. The authors ran a second PCR of roughly 6 to 12 cycles using a sample-barcoded 5' primer and a J-beta primer mix. Via MiXCR, TCRdb re-called the 5' RACE reads, giving one row per CDR3 protein. The data show some 670,000 distinct CDR3 sequences, 52% seen once. Sequenced material: blood. The receptor set was obtained from a woman aged 80 or older in good health.

This clonotype was observed once. The chain joins TRBV14 to TRBJ1-2, with D possibly TRBD1 on 5 matching bases. The CDR3 covers 16 residues. V dropped 5 bases and J dropped 8 bases, with 24 bases sitting between them. Germline CDR1 SGHDN, CDR2 FVKESK. This chain's CDR3 is CASSSHAGTESSGYTF. CDR3 DNA: TGTGCCAGCAGCTCGCACGCCGGGACGGAGTCATCGGGCTACACCTTC.

Of note for this clonotype: One junction end disagrees with the germline gene, perhaps due to a read error. V gene TRBV20-1 combines with J gene TRBJ2-3; 8 bases are a match to TRBD2. The germline V gene has CDR1 DFQATT and CDR2 SNEGSKA (reference sequence). This CDR3 has 15 residues. CDR3 nucleotide sequence: TGCAGTTCTAGAGCCCCGGGAGGGCCCGGAGATACGCGGTATTTT. Translating it yields CSSRAPGGPGDTRYF.

The gene calls are TRBV20-1 and TRBJ2-2; perhaps D is TRBD1 or TRBD2 (5 bases each). The V end lost 1 base, the J end lost 0 bases, and 12 bases lay between the germline ends. The CDR3 is 16 amino acids. Germline loops: CDR1 DFQATT, CDR2 SNEGSKA (reference sequence). Here the CDR3 DNA reads TGCAGTGCTAGAGCTGGGGACCGCGCGAACACCGGGGAGCTGTTTTTT. Translating it yields CSARAGDRANTGELFF.

This chain joins TRBV2 and TRBJ1-2; 9 nucleotides align to TRBD1. J gave up 3 bases and V 7 bases, and 12 bases lay outside the gene matches. The germline V gene has CDR1 SNHLY and CDR2 FYNNEI. The CDR3 is made up of 16 amino acids. CDR3 loop: CASNPGQGLGDYGYTF. The CDR3 DNA follows: TGTGCCAGCAACCCGGGACAGGGCCTTGGGGACTATGGCTACACCTTC.

Only a few counts were recorded for this clonotype. The chain couples TRBV30 to TRBJ2-3; no clear D gene. This CDR3 region has 10 residues. The V and J ends lost 4 bases and 5 bases respectively, with 4 bases between them. Germline V gene data show CDR1 as GTSNPN and CDR2 as SVGIG (reference sequence). The CDR3 nucleotides are TGTGCCTGGAAAGGAGATACGCAGTATTTT. Protein: CAWKGDTQYF.

The chain links TRBV7-8 to TRBJ2-1; possibly TRBD1 for D (6 bases). The CDR3 consists of 15 residues. V lost 6 bases, J lost 2 bases, and 14 bases lay in between. CDR1 and CDR2 from the germline V gene are SGHVS and FQNEAQ. The DNA of the CDR3 is TGTGCCAGCAGGCGAGACTGGGGGCCCTACAATGAGCAGTTCTTC. Translated, it gives CASRRDWGPYNEQFF.